The present TCR beta chain was sequenced within a study of blood T cell repertoires in COVID-19. At the level of the study: Acute and convalescent COVID-19 samples came from the United States, Italy and Spain. T cells, B-cell-depleted T cells, or PBMCs provided the cDNA or gDNA that served as material.

In the original analysis: The assay estimated nucleated cells by amplifying reference gene primers. Assay: immunoSEQ multiplex PCR; the TCRdb copy retains only in-frame clones and omits some. V and J calls and clone size are given by that table; D and trimming were obtained from the DNA. The sample lists more than 25,000 clones, roughly 87% occurring once. CDR1 MNHEY and CDR2 SMNVEV come from the germline V gene (reference sequence). The CDR3 sequence is 14 residues long. V shed 5 bases and J shed 4 bases, with 14 bases lying between them. V is TRBV27 and J is TRBJ2-5, with D possibly TRBD1 on 6 matching bases. The sample comprised peripheral blood. This sequence was found in a man aged 55 to 70 with active COVID-19. CDR3 coding DNA: TGTGCCAGCAGTACATCAGACAGGATAGAGACCCAGTACTTC. Translating gives CASSTSDRIETQYF.